The rows below give T cell receptor beta chains drawn from one sample of a study of cytomegalovirus exposure and HLA in healthy donors. The data were produced by immunoSEQ multiplex PCR, yet TCRdb's version contains in-frame clones alone and is incomplete. Of approximately 200,000 clones in the sample, 70% to 85% are singletons; the top ten hold about 0.1%. Sequencing was carried out using PBMCs. These receptor sequences come from a boy aged 2 to 9 in good health and CMV-seronegative. Each CDR3 is given with its conserved first and last residue. The order of the fields is V gene, CDR3 length, J gene, D gene, clone size, CDR3 protein, CDR3 DNA. D genes are given only for firm matches. A clone size is listed for some rows: how often the clone was seen (once, few, many), or a class if it is expanded.

TRBV10-3	15	TRBJ1-1	TRBD1	few	CAIRPSDRGDTEAFF	TGTGCCATCAGGCCCTCGGACAGGGGGGACACTGAAGCTTTCTTT
TRBV6-5	14	TRBJ2-1	NA	NA	CASPYRVSYNEQFF	TGTGCCAGCCCCTACAGGGTTTCCTACAATGAGCAGTTCTTC
TRBV5-1	20	TRBJ2-7	TRBD2	NA	CASSLGFGGLAGGVGYEQYF	TGCGCCAGCAGCTTGGGTTTCGGTGGACTAGCGGGGGGGGTCGGGTACGAGCAGTACTTC
TRBV7-8	15	TRBJ1-2	TRBD1	NA	CASSSSGQAPYGYTF	TGTGCCAGCAGCTCTTCTGGACAGGCGCCCTATGGCTACACCTTC
TRBV19	15	TRBJ1-5	TRBD1	once	CASSRDSYSNQPQHF	TGTGCCAGTAGCCGGGACAGCTATAGCAATCAGCCCCAGCATTTT
TRBV18	14	TRBJ1-3	NA	NA	CASSPRASGNTIYF	TGTGCCAGCTCACCCAGGGCCTCTGGAAACACCATATATTTT
TRBV5-6	14	TRBJ2-3	NA	NA	CASSLARRTDTQYF	TGTGCCAGCAGCTTGGCGAGGCGCACAGATACGCAGTATTTT
TRBV29-1	14	TRBJ2-3	TRBD2	NA	CSVASGGDTDTQYF	TGCAGCGTTGCGAGCGGGGGGGATACAGATACGCAGTATTTT
TRBV13	16	TRBJ1-1	NA	once	CASSSGRDTRNTEAFF	TGTGCCAGCAGCTCGGGACGGGACACCAGGAACACTGAAGCTTTCTTT
TRBV5-4	16	TRBJ2-6	NA	NA	CASRAGSNSGANVLTF	TGTGCCAGTAGGGCAGGGTCTAACTCTGGGGCCAACGTCCTGACTTTC
TRBV6-5	15	TRBJ2-1	TRBD1	NA	CASLTPRTGGFAQFF	TGTGCCAGCCTTACGCCGCGGACAGGGGGCTTTGCGCAGTTCTTC
TRBV5-5	16	TRBJ2-5	TRBD2	NA	CASSRPGLADQETQYF	TGTGCCAGCAGCCGGCCGGGACTAGCGGATCAAGAGACCCAGTACTTC
TRBV2	13	TRBJ2-7	TRBD1	NA	CASRNETGAEQYF	TGTGCCAGCAGAAATGAGACAGGGGCCGAGCAGTACTTC
TRBV4-1	15	TRBJ2-1	TRBD2	once	CASSLSSGGAREQFF	TGCGCCAGCAGCCTTTCTAGCGGGGGGGCGAGGGAGCAGTTCTTC
TRBV5-1	14	TRBJ1-2	TRBD1	NA	CASSQAGTGDGYTF	TGCGCCAGCAGCCAAGCCGGGACAGGGGACGGCTACACCTTC
TRBV6-5	14	TRBJ2-7	NA	NA	CASRPRQGGFEQYF	TGTGCCAGCAGGCCCCGACAGGGAGGATTCGAGCAGTACTTC
TRBV10-3	16	TRBJ2-3	TRBD2	once	CAISLDGDYLPDTQYF	TGTGCCATCAGTTTGGATGGGGACTATCTTCCAGATACGCAGTATTTT
TRBV7-7	18	TRBJ2-7	TRBD2	few	CASSACRVLAGGCHEQYF	TGTGCTAGCAGCGCATGTCGCGTTCTAGCGGGGGGGTGCCACGAGCAGTACTTC
TRBV19	15	TRBJ2-3	TRBD1	few	CASRPTGEVADTQYF	TGTGCCAGTAGACCGACAGGGGAGGTGGCAGATACGCAGTATTTT
TRBV7-6	13	TRBJ1-2	TRBD1	NA	CASSLQGAGGYTF	TGTGCCAGCAGCCTACAGGGGGCTGGTGGCTACACCTTC
TRBV27	13	TRBJ1-4	NA	few	CASSLIQGEKLFF	TGTGCCAGCAGTTTAATCCAGGGAGAAAAACTGTTTTTT
TRBV5-4	14	TRBJ1-1	TRBD1	NA	CASRPGTGGYEAFF	TGTGCCAGCAGACCCGGGACAGGGGGCTATGAAGCTTTCTTT
TRBV27	14	TRBJ2-7	TRBD2	once	CASSSLAGGWEQYF	TGTGCCAGCAGTTCCCTAGCGGGGGGTTGGGAGCAGTACTTC
TRBV4-2	13	TRBJ2-5	NA	NA	CASSSALIETQYF	TGTGCCAGCAGCTCCGCGTTGATCGAGACCCAGTACTTC
TRBV30	15	TRBJ2-1	TRBD2	NA	CAWSEGTSAFNEQFF	TGTGCCTGGAGTGAAGGGACTAGCGCATTCAATGAGCAGTTCTTC
TRBV18	14	TRBJ1-3	NA	NA	CASSPRGAGNTIYF	TGTGCCAGCTCACCACGGGGCGCCGGAAACACCATATATTTT
TRBV4-2	18	TRBJ2-3	TRBD2	NA	CASSQEGTSGGATDTQYF	TGTGCCAGCAGCCAAGAAGGGACTAGCGGGGGGGCGACAGATACGCAGTATTTT
TRBV7-2	15	TRBJ1-2	TRBD1	NA	CASSSLSGQRGGYTF	TGTGCCAGCAGCTCCCTATCGGGACAGAGGGGCGGCTACACCTTC
TRBV27	11	TRBJ2-7	NA	few	CASSLLREQYF	TGTGCCAGCAGTCTCCTTCGGGAGCAGTACTTC
TRBV19	12	TRBJ1-4	TRBD1	NA	CASSTRTGKLFF	TGTGCCAGTAGTACCCGGACAGGAAAACTGTTTTTT
TRBV2	16	TRBJ2-1	NA	NA	CASSPTGASSYNEQFF	TGTGCCAGCAGTCCCACGGGAGCCAGCTCCTACAATGAGCAGTTCTTC
TRBV10-3	14	TRBJ2-7	NA	NA	CAISEVVTSYEQYF	TGTGCCATCAGTGAGGTCGTCACTTCCTACGAGCAGTACTTC
TRBV11-1	14	TRBJ2-7	TRBD1	once	CASSSRDRTYEQYF	TGTGCCAGCAGCTCCCGGGACAGAACCTACGAGCAGTACTTC
TRBV5-8	15	TRBJ2-7	NA	NA	CASSVPTGGSDEQYF	TGTGCCAGCAGCGTCCCAACTGGGGGGTCTGACGAGCAGTACTTC
TRBV19	18	TRBJ2-7	TRBD2	NA	CASRTMGWRGGPAYEQYF	TGTGCCAGTAGGACCATGGGGTGGCGGGGGGGCCCTGCGTACGAGCAGTACTTC
TRBV5-6	14	TRBJ2-7	NA	NA	CASSFIVYPYEQYF	TGTGCCAGCAGCTTTATCGTCTACCCCTACGAGCAGTACTTC
TRBV5-8	18	TRBJ2-7	TRBD1	NA	CASSLQRTGFSSLDEQYF	TGTGCCAGCAGCTTACAACGGACAGGATTTAGTTCTCTTGACGAGCAGTACTTC
TRBV27	13	TRBJ1-5	NA	NA	CASSNTPGQPQHF	TGTGCCAGCAGCAATACCCCAGGACAGCCCCAGCATTTT
TRBV5-4	13	TRBJ1-2	TRBD1	NA	CASSSQGADGYTF	TGTGCCAGCAGCTCACAGGGGGCTGATGGCTACACCTTC
TRBV4-1	17	TRBJ2-3	NA	NA	CASSQDSWRASTDTQYF	TGCGCCAGCAGCCAAGATAGCTGGCGAGCTAGCACAGATACGCAGTATTTT
TRBV29-1	14	TRBJ2-7	NA	NA	CSVGPRAGASEQYF	TGCAGCGTTGGGCCCCGCGCAGGCGCCTCCGAGCAGTACTTC
TRBV25-1	16	TRBJ2-7	TRBD1	NA	CASSESWGQGKEEQYF	TGTGCCAGCAGTGAAAGTTGGGGACAGGGGAAGGAAGAGCAGTACTTC
TRBV28	13	TRBJ2-7	NA	NA	CASNPGMIYEQYF	TGTGCCAGCAACCCAGGGATGATCTACGAGCAGTACTTC
TRBV19	14	TRBJ2-7	NA	NA	CASRGSGSPYEQYF	TGTGCCAGTAGGGGTAGCGGTTCCCCCTACGAGCAGTACTTC
TRBV6-1	12	TRBJ1-1	NA	few	CASKLKGAHVFF	TGTGCCAGCAAACTAAAAGGGGCCCATGTGTTCTTT
TRBV6-6	16	TRBJ2-1	NA	NA	CASSSNRVDSYNEQFF	TGTGCCAGCAGTTCAAACAGGGTTGATTCCTACAATGAGCAGTTCTTC
TRBV7-9	16	TRBJ2-6	NA	NA	CASSLVAGSGANVLTF	TGTGCCAGCAGCTTAGTCGCAGGTTCCGGGGCCAACGTCCTGACTTTC